The entry below describes one T cell receptor (beta chain). As yet, its antigen is unknown. These data are taken from a study of T cells in Graves' hyperthyroidism and ophthalmopathy. Study results and caveats: Most thyroid-expanded clonotypes above 0.001 were also found in blood.

Amplification of TCR beta CDR3 regions was performed using RNA transcripts as template. The TCR CDR3 first-round RT-PCR relied on the HTBI primer set. TCRdb processed the multiplex PCR reads anew with MiXCR; each CDR3 protein has one entry. The profile covers 500,000 to 550,000 distinct CDR3 sequences, with nearly 20% appearing a single time and about 50% taken by the ten largest. The length of the CDR3 is 15 residues. Germline V gives CDR1 PRHDT, CDR2 FYEKMQ (reference sequence). V shed 3 bases and J 5 bases; nucleotides not matched to a gene: 6. What was sequenced was blood. This receptor was obtained from a man aged 40-49 years with Graves' ophthalmopathy. V gene TRBV13 combines with J gene TRBJ2-3, with 9 bases that match TRBD2. The CDR3 coding sequence is TGTGCCAGCAGCTTCGGGCGGGGGGGCGGAGATACGCAGTATTTT. It encodes CASSFGRGGGDTQYF.